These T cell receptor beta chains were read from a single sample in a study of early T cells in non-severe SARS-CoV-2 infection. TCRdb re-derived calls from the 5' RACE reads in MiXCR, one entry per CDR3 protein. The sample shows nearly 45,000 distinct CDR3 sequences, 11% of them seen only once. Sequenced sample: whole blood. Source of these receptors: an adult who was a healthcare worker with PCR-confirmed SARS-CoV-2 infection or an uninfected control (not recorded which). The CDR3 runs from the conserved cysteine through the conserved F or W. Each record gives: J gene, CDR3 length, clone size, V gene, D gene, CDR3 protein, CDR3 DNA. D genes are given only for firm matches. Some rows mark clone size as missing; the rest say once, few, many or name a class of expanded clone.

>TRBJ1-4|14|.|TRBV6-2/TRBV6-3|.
CASSYFGPNEKLFF
TGTGCCAGCAGTTACTTCGGTCCGAATGAAAAACTGTTTTTT
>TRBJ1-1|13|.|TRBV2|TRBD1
CASNRGRDSEAFF
TGTGCCAGCAATCGCGGACGGGACAGCGAAGCTTTCTTT
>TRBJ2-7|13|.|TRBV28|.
CASSLERTYEQYF
TGTGCCAGCAGTTTGGAAAGAACCTACGAGCAGTACTTC
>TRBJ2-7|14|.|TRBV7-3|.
CASSPGTFPYEQYF
TGTGCCAGCAGCCCCGGGACATTTCCCTACGAGCAGTACTTC
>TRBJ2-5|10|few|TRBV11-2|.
CASSSWTQYF
TGTGCCAGCAGCTCATGGACCCAGTACTTC
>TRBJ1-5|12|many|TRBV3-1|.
CASSVGYQPQHF
TGTGCCAGCAGCGTAGGATATCAGCCCCAGCATTTT
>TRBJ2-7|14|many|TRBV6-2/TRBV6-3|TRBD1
CASTARDRDYEQYF
TGTGCCAGCACCGCCCGAGACAGGGACTACGAGCAGTACTTC
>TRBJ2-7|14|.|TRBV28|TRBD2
CASSLLAEAYEQYF
TGTGCCAGCAGTTTACTAGCGGAAGCCTACGAGCAGTACTTC
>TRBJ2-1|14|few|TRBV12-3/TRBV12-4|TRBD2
CASSWTSGSNEQFF
TGTGCCAGCAGTTGGACTAGCGGGAGCAATGAGCAGTTCTTC
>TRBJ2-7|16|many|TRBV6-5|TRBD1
CASRRSRDRGRYEQYF
TGTGCCAGCAGACGAAGCCGGGACAGGGGGCGATACGAGCAGTACTTC
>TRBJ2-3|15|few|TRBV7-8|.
CASSLRSGSTDTQYF
TGTGCCAGCAGCTTAAGAAGCGGTAGCACAGATACGCAGTATTTT
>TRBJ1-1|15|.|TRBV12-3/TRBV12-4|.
CASSLGQPLNTEAFF
TGTGCCAGCAGTTTAGGACAACCACTGAACACTGAAGCTTTCTTT
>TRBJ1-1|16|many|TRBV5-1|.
CASSLRNRVAVTEAFF
TGCGCCAGCAGCTTGCGAAATCGCGTGGCGGTCACTGAAGCTTTCTTT
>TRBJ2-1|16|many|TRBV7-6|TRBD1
CASSLLPGQGDNEQFF
TGTGCCAGCAGCTTACTCCCGGGACAGGGGGACAATGAGCAGTTCTTC
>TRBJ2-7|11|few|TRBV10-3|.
CATLGLYEQYF
TGTGCCACCCTGGGTCTTTACGAGCAGTACTTC
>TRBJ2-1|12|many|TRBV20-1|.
CSASLSGASPFF
TGCAGTGCTAGCCTGAGTGGCGCTAGTCCGTTCTTC
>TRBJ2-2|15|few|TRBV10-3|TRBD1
CAISGGQLNTGELFF
TGTGCCATCAGTGGGGGACAGTTGAACACCGGGGAGCTGTTTTTT
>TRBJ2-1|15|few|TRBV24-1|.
CATSDLRVRGDEQFF
TGTGCCACCAGTGATTTAAGGGTTAGGGGGGATGAGCAGTTCTTC
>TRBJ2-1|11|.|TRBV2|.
CASSEAYEQFF
TGTGCCAGCAGTGAAGCCTATGAGCAGTTCTTC
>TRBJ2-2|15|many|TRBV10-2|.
CASSLLRGDTGELFF
TGCGCCAGCAGCCTACTCAGGGGAGACACCGGGGAGCTGTTTTTT
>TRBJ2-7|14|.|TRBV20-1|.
CSATRTGGKNEQYF
TGCAGTGCTACCAGGACAGGAGGGAAGAACGAGCAGTACTTC
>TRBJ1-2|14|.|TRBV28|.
CASSLSDFYYGYTF
TGTGCCAGCAGTTTATCCGACTTTTACTATGGCTACACCTTC
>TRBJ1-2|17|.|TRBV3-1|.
CASSQTREAGAIYGYTF
TGTGCCAGCAGCCAGACAAGGGAGGCAGGGGCAATCTATGGCTACACCTTC
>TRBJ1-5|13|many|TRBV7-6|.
CASSLGVGQPQHF
TGTGCCAGCAGCTTAGGGGTAGGTCAGCCCCAGCATTTT
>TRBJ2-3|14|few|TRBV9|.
CASSVTASTDTQYF
TGTGCCAGCAGCGTAACAGCCAGCACAGATACGCAGTATTTT
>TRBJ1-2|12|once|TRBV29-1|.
CSVDTDVYGYTF
TGCAGCGTTGACACGGACGTCTATGGCTACACCTTC
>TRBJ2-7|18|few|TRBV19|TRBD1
CASSPTGSRLSVPYEQYF
TGTGCCAGTAGTCCGACAGGGTCCCGGTTGAGCGTTCCCTACGAGCAGTACTTC
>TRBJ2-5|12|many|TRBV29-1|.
CSPLWRGETQYF
TGCAGCCCCCTTTGGCGGGGAGAGACCCAGTACTTC
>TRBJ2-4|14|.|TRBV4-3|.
CASSQRGPENIQYF
TGCGCCAGCAGCCAGCGGGGGCCTGAAAACATTCAGTACTTC
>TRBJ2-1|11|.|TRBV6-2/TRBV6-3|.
CASSPNNEQFF
TGTGCCAGCAGCCCTAACAATGAGCAGTTCTTC
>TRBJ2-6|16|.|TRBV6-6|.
CASSSFRTAMANVLTF
TGTGCCAGCAGTTCTTTTCGGACAGCCATGGCCAACGTCCTGACTTTC
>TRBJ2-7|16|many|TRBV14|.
CASSQLYRDNPYEQYF
TGTGCCAGCAGCCAACTGTACCGGGACAACCCCTACGAGCAGTACTTC
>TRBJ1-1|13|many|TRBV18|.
CASSPRENTEAFF
TGTGCCAGCTCACCAAGGGAGAACACTGAAGCTTTCTTT
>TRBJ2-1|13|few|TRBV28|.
CATHPQGGNEQFF
TGTGCCACCCACCCTCAGGGCGGGAATGAGCAGTTCTTC
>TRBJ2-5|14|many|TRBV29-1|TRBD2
CSVGLTGGQETQYF
TGCAGCGTTGGGTTAACGGGAGGACAAGAGACCCAGTACTTC
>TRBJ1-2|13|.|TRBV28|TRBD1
CAANPRGRYGYTF
TGTGCCGCCAATCCCAGGGGGCGATATGGCTACACCTTC
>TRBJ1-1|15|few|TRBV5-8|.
CASSGRTSMNTEAFF
TGTGCCAGCAGCGGACGGACAAGTATGAACACTGAAGCTTTCTTT
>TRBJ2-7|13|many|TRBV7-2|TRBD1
CATAGTGVFEQYF
TGTGCCACCGCCGGGACAGGGGTGTTCGAGCAGTACTTC
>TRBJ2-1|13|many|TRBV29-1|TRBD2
CSVGTSGYNEQFF
TGCAGCGTCGGGACTAGCGGTTACAATGAGCAGTTCTTC
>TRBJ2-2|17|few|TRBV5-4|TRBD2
CASSFWAGGRGTGELFF
TGTGCCAGCAGCTTTTGGGCGGGAGGACGTGGCACCGGGGAGCTGTTTTTT
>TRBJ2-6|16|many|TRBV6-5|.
CASSRAGHPEANVLTF
TGTGCCAGCAGTCGAGCTGGACACCCGGAGGCCAACGTCCTGACTTTC
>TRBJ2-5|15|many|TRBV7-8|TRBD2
CASRLGQREQETQYF
TGTGCCAGCAGACTGGGCCAGCGGGAACAAGAGACCCAGTACTTC
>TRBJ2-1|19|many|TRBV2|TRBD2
CASRGLAGGPKTSYNEQFF
TGTGCCAGCAGGGGACTAGCGGGAGGCCCTAAGACCTCCTACAATGAGCAGTTCTTC
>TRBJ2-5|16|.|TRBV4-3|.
CASSLVFRRAKGTQYF
TGCGCCAGCAGCCTAGTTTTTAGGAGGGCCAAGGGGACCCAGTACTTC
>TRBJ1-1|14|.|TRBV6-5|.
CASSSTGRGTEAFF
TGTGCCAGCAGCTCAACAGGTCGGGGGACTGAAGCTTTCTTT
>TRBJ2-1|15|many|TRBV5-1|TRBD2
CASSLELAAYNEQFF
TGCGCCAGCAGCTTGGAACTAGCGGCGTACAATGAGCAGTTCTTC
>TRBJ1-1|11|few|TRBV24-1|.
CATSEEGMAFF
TGTGCCACCAGTGAAGAGGGGATGGCTTTCTTT
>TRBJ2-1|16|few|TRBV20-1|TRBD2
CSARDFSREPDNEQFF
TGCAGTGCTAGAGATTTCTCGCGGGAGCCCGACAATGAGCAGTTCTTC
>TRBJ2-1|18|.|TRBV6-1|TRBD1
CASSEGAHRGLGYNEQFF
TGTGCCAGCAGTGAAGGAGCCCACAGGGGGCTGGGGTACAATGAGCAGTTCTTC
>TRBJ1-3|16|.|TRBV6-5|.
CASSSKGVRSGNTIYF
TGTGCCAGCAGTAGCAAGGGGGTGCGCTCTGGAAACACCATATATTTT
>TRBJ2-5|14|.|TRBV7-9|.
CASSLVGAGETQYF
TGTGCCAGCAGCTTAGTCGGGGCCGGGGAGACCCAGTACTTC
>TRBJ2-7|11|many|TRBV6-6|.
CASLGGYEQYF
TGTGCCAGCTTGGGGGGCTACGAGCAGTACTTC
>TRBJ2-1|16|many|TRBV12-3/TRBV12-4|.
CASSLFSGRSYNEQFF
TGTGCCAGCAGTTTGTTTAGCGGACGCTCCTACAATGAGCAGTTCTTC
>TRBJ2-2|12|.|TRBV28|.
CASSLTETELFF
TGTGCCAGCAGTCTCACAGAGACGGAGCTGTTTTTT
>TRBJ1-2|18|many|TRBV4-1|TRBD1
CASSQGAGTALSNYGYTF
TGCGCCAGCAGCCAAGGGGCCGGGACAGCCCTGAGTAACTATGGCTACACCTTC